Here is one T cell receptor beta chain with its context. Only in-frame clones appear in the TCRdb table, and some are missing; sequencing was by immunoSEQ multiplex PCR. The sample has approximately 46,000 clones, roughly 85% seen once. The source of the sample is a study of blood T cell repertoires in COVID-19. This CDR3 has 14 residues. Trimming cost V 5 bases and J 1 base, with 10 bases left between them. CDR1 and CDR2 (germline): SGHNT, YENEEA. The sample consisted of peripheral blood. The origin of this receptor is a man between 60 and 75 years old with acute or convalescent COVID-19. V gene TRBV11-3 combines with J gene TRBJ2-3, with D perhaps matching TRBD1 (7 bases). The CDR3 loop reads CASSPGGRTDTQYF. CDR3 nucleotide sequence: TGTGCCAGCAGCCCAGGGGGGCGCACAGATACGCAGTATTTT.